This T cell receptor (beta chain) was found in a study of cytomegalovirus exposure and HLA in healthy donors. At the level of the study: Among several hundred genotyped donors, approximately 80% fell in the Caucasian-associated ancestry cluster.

The PCR contained 60 Vbeta and 13 Jbeta primers. Only in-frame clones appear in the TCRdb table, and some are missing; sequencing was by immunoSEQ multiplex PCR. The sample lists about 160,000 clones; 84% were seen once. This CDR3 has 16 amino acids. Germline V lookup: CDR1 SGHRS, CDR2 YFSETQ. V lost 0 bases, J lost 5 bases, and 17 bases lay in between. Study-wide results and limits: Most TCR sequences were uncommon, yet certain public TCRs appeared in many donors. There were 150 or so TCR beta chains listed as cytomegalovirus-associated.

As regards this clone: Its antigen remains unidentified.

Sequencing used PBMCs. The chain uses TRBV5-1 and TRBJ1-1; D perhaps matches TRBD1 (6 bases). The receptor was derived from a man aged 50 to 59 in good health and CMV-seropositive. The CDR3 nucleotides are TGCGCCAGCAGCTTGGTAGTGGGGGCGCAGGTGACTGAAGCTTTCTTT. It codes for CASSLVVGAQVTEAFF.